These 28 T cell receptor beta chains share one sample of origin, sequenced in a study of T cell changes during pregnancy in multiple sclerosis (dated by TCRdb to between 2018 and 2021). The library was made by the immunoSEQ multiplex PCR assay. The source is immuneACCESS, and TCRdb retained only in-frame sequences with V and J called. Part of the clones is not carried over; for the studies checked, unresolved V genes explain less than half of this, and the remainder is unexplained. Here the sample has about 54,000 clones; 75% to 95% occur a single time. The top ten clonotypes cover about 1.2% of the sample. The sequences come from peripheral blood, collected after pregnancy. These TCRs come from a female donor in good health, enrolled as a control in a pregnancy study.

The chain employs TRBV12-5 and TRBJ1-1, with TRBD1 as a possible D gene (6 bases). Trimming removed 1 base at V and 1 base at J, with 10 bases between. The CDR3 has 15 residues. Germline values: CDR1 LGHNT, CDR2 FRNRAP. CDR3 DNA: TGTGCTAGTGGTTTGGGGGACACCCAGAACACTGAAGCTTTCTTT. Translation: CASGLGDTQNTEAFF.

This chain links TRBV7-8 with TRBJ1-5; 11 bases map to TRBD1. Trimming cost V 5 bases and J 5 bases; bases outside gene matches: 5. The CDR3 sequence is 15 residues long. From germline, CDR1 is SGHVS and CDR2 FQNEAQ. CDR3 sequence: CASSGRTGGDQPQHF. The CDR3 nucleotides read TGTGCCAGCAGCGGCCGGACAGGGGGCGATCAGCCCCAGCATTTT.

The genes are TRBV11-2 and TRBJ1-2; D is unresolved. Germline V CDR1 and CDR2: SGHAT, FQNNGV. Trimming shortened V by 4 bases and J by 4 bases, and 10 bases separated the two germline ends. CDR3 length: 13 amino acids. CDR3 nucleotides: TGTGCCAGCAGCTCCGGGATCGGCTATGGCTACACCTTC. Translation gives CASSSGIGYGYTF.

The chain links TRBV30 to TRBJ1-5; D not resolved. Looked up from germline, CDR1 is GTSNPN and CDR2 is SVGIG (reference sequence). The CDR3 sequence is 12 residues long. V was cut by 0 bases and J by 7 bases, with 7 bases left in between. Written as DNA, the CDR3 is TGTGCCTGGAGTGTTCTCGGGCAGCCCCAGCATTTT. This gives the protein CAWSVLGQPQHF.

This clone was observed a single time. CDR3 sequence: CASSDPADGPRPYEQYF. CDR3 DNA sequence: TGTGCCAGCAGTGACCCTGCCGACGGTCCGCGGCCCTACGAGCAGTACTTC. This chain links TRBV6-1 with TRBJ2-7; unclear D gene. Between the trimmed V and J ends, which lost 3 bases and 2 bases, there was a span of 20 bases. Germline CDR1 MNHNS, CDR2 SASEGT. This CDR3 has 17 residues.

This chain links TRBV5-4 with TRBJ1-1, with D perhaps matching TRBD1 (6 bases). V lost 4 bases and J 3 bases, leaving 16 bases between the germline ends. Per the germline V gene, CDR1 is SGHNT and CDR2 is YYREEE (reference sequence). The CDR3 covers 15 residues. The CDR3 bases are TGTGCCAGCAGCCCAAGGACAGCGGTTTACACTGAAGCTTTCTTT. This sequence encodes CASSPRTAVYTEAFF.

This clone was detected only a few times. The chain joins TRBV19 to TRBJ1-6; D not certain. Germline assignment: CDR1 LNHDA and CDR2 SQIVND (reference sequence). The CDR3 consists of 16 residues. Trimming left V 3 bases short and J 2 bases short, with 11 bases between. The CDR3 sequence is CASSMTGYTYNSPLHF. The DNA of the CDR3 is TGTGCCAGTAGTATGACGGGGTACACCTATAATTCACCCCTCCACTTT. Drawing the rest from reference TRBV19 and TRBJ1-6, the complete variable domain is DGGITQSPKYLFRKEGQNVTLSCEQNLNHDAMYWYRQDPGQGLRLIYYSQIVNDFQKGDIAEGYSVSREKKESFPLTVTSAQKNPTAFYLCASSMTGYTYNSPLHFGNGTRLTVT.

The CDR3, as DNA: TGCGCCAGCAGCTTGGGGGGGGGACTAGCGGCAACCAATGAGCAGTTCTTC. Translating it yields CASSLGGGLAATNEQFF. The rearrangement links TRBV5-1 to TRBJ2-1; 11 bases match TRBD2. CDR1 and CDR2 from the germline V gene are SGHRS and YFSETQ. Unmatched junction bases numbered 8, after V lost 0 bases and J lost 6 bases. The CDR3 consists of 17 residues.

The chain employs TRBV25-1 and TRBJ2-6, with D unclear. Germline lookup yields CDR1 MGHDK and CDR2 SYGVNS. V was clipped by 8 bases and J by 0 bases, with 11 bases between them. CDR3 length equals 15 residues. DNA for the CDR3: TGTGCCAGCCAAAGAGATTTCTCTGGGGCCAACGTCCTGACTTTC. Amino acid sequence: CASQRDFSGANVLTF.

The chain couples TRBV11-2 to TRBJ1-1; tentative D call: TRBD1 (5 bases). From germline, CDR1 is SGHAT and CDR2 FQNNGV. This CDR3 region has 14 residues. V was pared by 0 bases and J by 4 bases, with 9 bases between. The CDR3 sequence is CASSLDRVSTEAFF. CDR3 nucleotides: TGTGCCAGCAGCTTAGACAGGGTGTCCACTGAAGCTTTCTTT.

The CDR3 DNA sequence: TGTGCCAGCAGCTTAGTGCGGGACACTGAAGCTTTCTTT. Residues: CASSLVRDTEAFF. J is TRBJ1-1 and V is TRBV13, with D uncertain. The V end was cut by 1 base, the J end by 3 bases, with 6 bases between. Germline V gene lookup returns CDR1 PRHDT and CDR2 FYEKMQ (reference sequence). The CDR3 consists of 13 residues.

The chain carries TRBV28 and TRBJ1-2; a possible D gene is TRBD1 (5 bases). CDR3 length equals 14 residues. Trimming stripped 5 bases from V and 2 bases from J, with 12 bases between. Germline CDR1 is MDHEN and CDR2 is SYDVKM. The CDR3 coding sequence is TGTGCCAGCAGTCTGCCCGGGGGAAACTATGGCTACACCTTC. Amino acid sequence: CASSLPGGNYGYTF.

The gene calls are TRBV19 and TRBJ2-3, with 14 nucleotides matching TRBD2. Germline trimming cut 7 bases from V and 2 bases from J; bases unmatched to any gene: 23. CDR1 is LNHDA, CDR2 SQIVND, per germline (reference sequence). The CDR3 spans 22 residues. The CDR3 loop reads CASKGDSGGGTSGGRLTDTQYF. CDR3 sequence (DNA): TGTGCCAGTAAAGGGGACTCCGGAGGGGGGACTAGCGGGGGCCGCCTCACAGATACGCAGTATTTT. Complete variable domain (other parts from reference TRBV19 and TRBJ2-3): DGGITQSPKYLFRKEGQNVTLSCEQNLNHDAMYWYRQDPGQGLRLIYYSQIVNDFQKGDIAEGYSVSREKKESFPLTVTSAQKNPTAFYLCASKGDSGGGTSGGRLTDTQYFGPGTRLTVL.

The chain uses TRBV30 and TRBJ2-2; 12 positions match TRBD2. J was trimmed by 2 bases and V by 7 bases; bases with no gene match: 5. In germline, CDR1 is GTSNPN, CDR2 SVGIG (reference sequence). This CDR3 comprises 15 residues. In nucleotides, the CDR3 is TGTGCCTCCTCCGGACTAGCGGGAAACACCGGGGAGCTGTTTTTT. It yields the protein CASSGLAGNTGELFF. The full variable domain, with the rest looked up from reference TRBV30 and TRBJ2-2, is SQTIHQWPATLVQPVGSPLSLECTVEGTSNPNLYWYRQAAGRGLQLLFYSVGIGQISSEVPQNLSASRPQDRQFILSSKKLLLSDSGFYLCASSGLAGNTGELFFGEGSRLTVL.

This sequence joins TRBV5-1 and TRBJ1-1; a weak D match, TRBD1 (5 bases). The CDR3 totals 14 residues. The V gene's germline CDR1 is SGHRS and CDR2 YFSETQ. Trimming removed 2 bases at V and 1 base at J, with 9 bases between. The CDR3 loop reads CASSLRGQNTEAFF. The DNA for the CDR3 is TGCGCCAGCAGCTTAAGAGGACAGAACACTGAAGCTTTCTTT. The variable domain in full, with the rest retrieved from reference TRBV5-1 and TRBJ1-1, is KAGVTQTPRYLIKTRGQQVTLSCSPISGHRSVSWYQQTPGQGLQFLFEYFSETQRNKGNFPGRFSGRQFSNSRSEMNVSTLELGDSALYLCASSLRGQNTEAFFGQGTRLTVV.

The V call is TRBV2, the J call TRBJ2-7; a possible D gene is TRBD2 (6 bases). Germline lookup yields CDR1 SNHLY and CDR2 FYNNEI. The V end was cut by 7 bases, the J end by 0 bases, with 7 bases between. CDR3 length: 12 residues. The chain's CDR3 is CASMRGSYEQYF. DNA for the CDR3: TGTGCCAGCATGCGGGGCTCCTACGAGCAGTACTTC. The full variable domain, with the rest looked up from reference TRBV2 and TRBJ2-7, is EPEVTQTPSHQVTQMGQEVILRCVPISNHLYFYWYRQILGQKVEFLVSFYNNEISEKSEIFDDQFSVERPDGSNFTLKIRSTKLEDSAMYFCASMRGSYEQYFGPGTRLTVT.

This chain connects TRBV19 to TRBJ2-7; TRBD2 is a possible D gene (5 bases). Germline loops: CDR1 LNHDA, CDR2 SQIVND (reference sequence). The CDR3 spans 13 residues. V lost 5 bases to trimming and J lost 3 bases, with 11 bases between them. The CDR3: CASSLARGYEQYF. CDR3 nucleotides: TGTGCCAGTAGTCTAGCCCGGGGCTACGAGCAGTACTTC.

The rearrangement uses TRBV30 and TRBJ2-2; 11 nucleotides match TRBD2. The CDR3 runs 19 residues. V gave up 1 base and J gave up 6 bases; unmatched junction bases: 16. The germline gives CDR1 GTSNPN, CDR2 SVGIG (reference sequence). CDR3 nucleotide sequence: TGTGCCTGGAGTGGGTGGCTAGCGGGAGGATATATCGTGGCCGGGGAGCTGTTTTTT. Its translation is CAWSGWLAGGYIVAGELFF.

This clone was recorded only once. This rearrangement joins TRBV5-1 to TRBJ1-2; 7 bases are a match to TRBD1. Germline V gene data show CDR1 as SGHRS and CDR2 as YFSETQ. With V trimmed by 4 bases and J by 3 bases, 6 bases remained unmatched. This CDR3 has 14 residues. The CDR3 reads CASSPRDRHYGYTF. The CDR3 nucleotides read TGCGCCAGCAGCCCGAGGGACAGACACTATGGCTACACCTTC.

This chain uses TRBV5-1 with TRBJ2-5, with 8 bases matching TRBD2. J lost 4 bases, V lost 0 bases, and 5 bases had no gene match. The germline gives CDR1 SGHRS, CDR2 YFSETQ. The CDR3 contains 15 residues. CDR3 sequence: CASSLARTSRETQYF. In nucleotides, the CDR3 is TGCGCCAGCAGCTTGGCTCGGACTAGCAGAGAGACCCAGTACTTC.

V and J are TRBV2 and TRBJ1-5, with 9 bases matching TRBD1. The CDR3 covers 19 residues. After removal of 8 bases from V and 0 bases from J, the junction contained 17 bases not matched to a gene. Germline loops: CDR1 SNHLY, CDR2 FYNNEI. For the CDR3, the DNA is TGTGCCAGCGCTCCTGACAGGGGGTCTTCTCTTTATAGCAATCAGCCCCAGCATTTT. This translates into CASAPDRGSSLYSNQPQHF.

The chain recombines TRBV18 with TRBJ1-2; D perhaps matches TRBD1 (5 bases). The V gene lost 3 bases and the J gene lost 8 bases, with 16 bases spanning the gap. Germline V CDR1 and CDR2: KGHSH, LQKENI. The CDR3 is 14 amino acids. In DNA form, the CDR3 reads TGTGCCAGCTCACCGTCGGGACGGGAGATCGGCTACACCTTC. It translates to CASSPSGREIGYTF.

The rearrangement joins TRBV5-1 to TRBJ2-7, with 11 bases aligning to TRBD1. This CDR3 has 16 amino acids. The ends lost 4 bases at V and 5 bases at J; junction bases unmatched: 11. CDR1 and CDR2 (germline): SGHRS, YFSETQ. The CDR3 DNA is TGCGCCAGCAGCGTCGGGACAGGGGGTAATCCCCACGAGCAGTACTTC. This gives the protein CASSVGTGGNPHEQYF.

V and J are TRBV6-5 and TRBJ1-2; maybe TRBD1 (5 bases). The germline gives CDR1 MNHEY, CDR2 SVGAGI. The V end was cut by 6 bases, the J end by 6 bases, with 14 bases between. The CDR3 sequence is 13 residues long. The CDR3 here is CASRLQGSNGYTF. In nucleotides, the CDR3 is TGTGCCAGCAGATTGCAGGGTAGTAATGGCTACACCTTC.

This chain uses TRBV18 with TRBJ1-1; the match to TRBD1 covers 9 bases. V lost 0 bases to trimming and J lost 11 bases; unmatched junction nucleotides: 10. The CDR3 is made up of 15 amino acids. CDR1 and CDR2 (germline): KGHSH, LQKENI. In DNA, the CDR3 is TGTGCCAGCTCACCACCAGGAGACCTTGGGACAGGGGCTTTCTTT. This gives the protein CASSPPGDLGTGAFF.

The CDR3 DNA reads TGCGCCAGCAGCTCCCGGGGGGACAATGAGCAGTTCTTC. This encodes CASSSRGDNEQFF. V gene TRBV5-1 combines with J gene TRBJ2-1; 7 bases are shared with TRBD2. Looked up from germline, CDR1 is SGHRS and CDR2 is YFSETQ. The CDR3 loop spans 13 amino acids. The J segment lost 5 bases and the V segment lost 3 bases, leaving 2 bases of the junction unmatched.

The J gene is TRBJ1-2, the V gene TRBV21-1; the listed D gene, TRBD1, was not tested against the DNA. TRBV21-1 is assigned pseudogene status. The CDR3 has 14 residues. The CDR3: CASSRTVVLYGYTF. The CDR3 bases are TGTGCCAGCAGCAGGACAGTGGTGCTTTATGGCTACACCTTC.

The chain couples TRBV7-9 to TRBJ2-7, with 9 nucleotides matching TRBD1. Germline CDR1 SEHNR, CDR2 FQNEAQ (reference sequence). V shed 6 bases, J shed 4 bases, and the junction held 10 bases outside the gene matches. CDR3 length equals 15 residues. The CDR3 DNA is TGTGCCAGCAGTTCGCGGACAGGGGACAGGTACGAGCAGTACTTC. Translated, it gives CASSSRTGDRYEQYF.